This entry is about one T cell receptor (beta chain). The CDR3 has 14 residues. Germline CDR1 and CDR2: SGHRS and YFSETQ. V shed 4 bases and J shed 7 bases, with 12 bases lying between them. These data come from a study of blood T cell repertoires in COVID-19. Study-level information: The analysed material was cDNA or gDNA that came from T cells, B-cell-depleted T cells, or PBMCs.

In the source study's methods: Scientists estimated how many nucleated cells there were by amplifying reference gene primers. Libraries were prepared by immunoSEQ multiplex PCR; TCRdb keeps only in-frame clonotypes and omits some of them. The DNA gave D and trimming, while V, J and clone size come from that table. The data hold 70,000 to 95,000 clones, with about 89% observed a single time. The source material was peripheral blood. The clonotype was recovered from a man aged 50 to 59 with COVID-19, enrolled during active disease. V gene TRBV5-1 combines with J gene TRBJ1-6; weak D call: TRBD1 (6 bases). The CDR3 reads CASSLGQKNSPLHF. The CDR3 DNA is TGCGCCAGCAGCCTCGGACAGAAGAATTCACCCCTCCACTTT.